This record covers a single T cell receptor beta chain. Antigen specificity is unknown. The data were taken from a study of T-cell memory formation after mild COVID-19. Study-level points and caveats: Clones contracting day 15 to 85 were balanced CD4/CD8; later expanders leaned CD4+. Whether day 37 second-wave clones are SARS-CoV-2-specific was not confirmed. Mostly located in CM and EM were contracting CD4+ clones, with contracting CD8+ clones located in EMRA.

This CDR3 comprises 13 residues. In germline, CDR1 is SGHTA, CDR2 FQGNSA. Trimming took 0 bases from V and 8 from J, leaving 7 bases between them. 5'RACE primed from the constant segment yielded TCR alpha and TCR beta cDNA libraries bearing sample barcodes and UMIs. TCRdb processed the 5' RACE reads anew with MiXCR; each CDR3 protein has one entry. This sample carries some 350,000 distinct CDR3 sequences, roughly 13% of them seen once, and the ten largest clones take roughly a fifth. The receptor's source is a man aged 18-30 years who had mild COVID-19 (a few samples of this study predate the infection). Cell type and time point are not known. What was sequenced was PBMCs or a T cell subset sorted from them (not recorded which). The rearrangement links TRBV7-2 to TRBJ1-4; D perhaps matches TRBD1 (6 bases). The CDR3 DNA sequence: TGTGCCAGCAGCTTAGCGGGGGGCGAAAAACTGTTTTTT. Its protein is CASSLAGGEKLFF.